This T cell receptor (beta chain) derives from a study of blood T cell repertoires in COVID-19. At the level of the study: Sites in the United States, Italy and Spain provided acute and convalescent COVID-19 samples. PBMCs, B-cell-depleted T cells, or T cells were the source of the cDNA or gDNA that made up the material.

Participant reports of clinical history set cohort assignment. In the authors' methods: Reference gene primers were amplified, and this amplification served to estimate nucleated cell counts. Some clones are missing from TCRdb's copy, which holds only in-frame ones; the method was immunoSEQ multiplex PCR. That table gives V, J and clone size, and the DNA gave D and trimming. The sample shows approximately 250,000 clones, about 80% of them seen only once. The sequence came from a man aged 40-49 years who had recovered from COVID-19. Sequencing was carried out using PBMCs or T cells enriched from blood (not recorded which).

The CDR3 DNA follows: TGTGCCAGCATTCTGGGGGGGGTCGCTAACTATGGCTACACCTTC. Amino acids: CASILGGVANYGYTF. The rearrangement links TRBV28 to TRBJ1-2; D possibly corresponds to TRBD1 (5 bases). V was shortened by 7 bases and J by 0 bases, with 15 bases between the two germline ends. The CDR3 spans 15 residues. Germline V gene lookup returns CDR1 MDHEN and CDR2 SYDVKM.